A selection of T cell receptor beta chains follows, all from one sample in a study of blood T cell repertoires in COVID-19. Assay: immunoSEQ multiplex PCR; the TCRdb copy retains only in-frame clones and omits some. The data show under 350,000 clones, around 86% seen once. Sequenced input: PBMCs or T cells enriched from blood (not recorded which). The receptors here all came from a woman between 40 and 55 years old with acute COVID-19. CDR3s include the opening cysteine and the closing phenylalanine or tryptophan. Each record gives: J gene, clone size, D gene, V gene, CDR3 protein, CDR3 DNA. The D gene is left open where the match is weak. Some rows have no size entry. The others give once, few or many, or a class for an expanded clone.

TRBJ1-3	NA	NA	TRBV18	CASSPPAPGAIYF	TGTGCCAGCTCACCACCGGCTCCGGGTGCCATATATTTT
TRBJ1-3	NA	NA	TRBV7-2	CASSSQGLVAGNTIYF	TGTGCCAGCAGCTCACAGGGACTAGTTGCTGGAAACACCATATATTTT
TRBJ1-1	NA	NA	TRBV6-5	CASRYSGGRTEAFF	TGTGCCAGCAGATACTCCGGGGGGCGTACTGAAGCTTTCTTT
TRBJ1-1	once	TRBD1	TRBV20-1	CSPRTGGEIFF	TGCAGTCCTCGGACAGGGGGAGAAATTTTCTTT
TRBJ1-4	NA	TRBD1	TRBV9	CASSMGQGFEKLFF	TGTGCCAGCAGCATGGGACAGGGGTTTGAAAAACTGTTTTTT
TRBJ1-6	NA	TRBD1	TRBV16	CASSRQGIIPNSPLHF	TGTGCCAGCAGCCGACAGGGGATAATTCCAAATTCACCCCTCCACTTT
TRBJ1-2	NA	TRBD1	TRBV7-9	CASSLGQENYGYTF	TGTGCCAGCAGCTTGGGACAGGAAAACTATGGCTACACCTTC
TRBJ2-7	NA	TRBD2	TRBV24-1	CATSDGLAGANSYEQYF	TGTGCCACCAGTGATGGGCTAGCGGGTGCCAACTCCTACGAGCAGTACTTC
TRBJ1-6	NA	NA	TRBV15	CATSRTVTDSPLHF	TGTGCCACCAGCAGAACAGTAACCGATTCACCCCTCCACTTT
TRBJ2-7	few	NA	TRBV7-2	CASSSNQQYEQYF	TGTGCCAGCAGCTCTAACCAACAGTACGAGCAGTACTTC
TRBJ2-6	few	TRBD1	TRBV6-2/TRBV6-3	CASSYSKGQGNSGANVLTF	TGTGCCAGCAGTTACTCGAAAGGACAGGGCAACTCTGGGGCCAACGTCCTGACTTTC
TRBJ2-7	NA	TRBD1	TRBV11-2	CASSPYSVRDRRYEQYF	TGTGCCAGCAGCCCATACTCGGTCCGGGACAGGCGCTACGAGCAGTACTTC
TRBJ2-1	NA	TRBD1	TRBV7-7	CASSQGQGAYNEQFF	TGTGCCAGCAGCCAAGGACAGGGGGCGTACAATGAGCAGTTCTTC
TRBJ1-1	few	TRBD1	TRBV28	CASSLWTGRNTEAFF	TGTGCCAGCAGTTTGTGGACAGGGAGGAACACTGAAGCTTTCTTT
TRBJ2-7	NA	TRBD1	TRBV2	CASSEAGQGAYEQYF	TGTGCCAGCAGTGAAGCCGGACAGGGGGCCTACGAGCAGTACTTC
TRBJ2-3	NA	NA	TRBV19	CASRRDPSTDTQYF	TGTGCCAGTCGCCGGGATCCAAGCACAGATACGCAGTATTTT
TRBJ2-2	NA	TRBD2	TRBV7-8	CASSLAAGVYAGELFF	TGTGCCAGCAGCTTAGCGGCGGGAGTGTACGCCGGGGAGCTGTTTTTT
TRBJ2-2	once	NA	TRBV28	CASSLDTLIYGGELFF	TGTGCCAGCAGTTTGGACACATTAATATATGGCGGGGAGCTGTTTTTT
TRBJ2-7	few	NA	TRBV28	CASSFLDSYWDEQYF	TGTGCCAGCAGTTTCCTTGACTCGTACTGGGACGAGCAGTACTTC
TRBJ1-2	NA	NA	TRBV5-1	CASSSDGTGGYTF	TGCGCCAGCAGCTCGGACGGAACGGGAGGCTACACCTTC
TRBJ2-5	once	NA	TRBV10-3	CAISERGEETQYF	TGTGCCATCAGTGAGCGGGGAGAAGAGACCCAGTACTTC
TRBJ1-1	NA	NA	TRBV6-5	CASRLKAGTKAFF	TGTGCCAGCAGGTTAAAAGCCGGGACTAAAGCTTTCTTT
TRBJ1-5	NA	NA	TRBV6-5	CASGEQGSNQPQHF	TGTGCCAGCGGCGAACAGGGAAGCAATCAGCCCCAGCATTTT
TRBJ2-5	NA	TRBD2	TRBV14	CASSPGLAGLAETQYF	TGTGCCAGCAGCCCCGGACTAGCCGGACTTGCGGAGACCCAGTACTTC
TRBJ1-2	NA	NA	TRBV7-2	CASSSPGHRYGYTF	TGTGCCAGCAGCTCCCCGGGACACCGATATGGCTACACCTTC
TRBJ2-4	NA	TRBD1	TRBV6-5	CASSYDRAAAKNIQYF	TGTGCCAGCAGTTACGACAGGGCTGCGGCCAAAAACATTCAGTACTTC
TRBJ1-2	NA	NA	TRBV7-9	CASSLTNGGYTF	TGTGCCAGCAGCTTGACCAACGGGGGCTACACCTTC
TRBJ1-5	NA	TRBD1	TRBV5-4	CASSLGTGSDSQPQHF	TGTGCCAGCAGCTTGGGGACAGGGTCGGATAGTCAGCCCCAGCATTTT
TRBJ1-4	NA	TRBD1	TRBV7-9	CASSLGGTGKNEKLFF	TGTGCCAGCAGCTTAGGCGGGACAGGAAAGAATGAAAAACTGTTTTTT
TRBJ2-7	once	NA	TRBV18	CASSRDGSPYEQYF	TGTGCCAGCTCACGTGACGGGAGTCCCTACGAGCAGTACTTC
TRBJ2-1	once	TRBD2	TRBV6-2/TRBV6-3	CASSKGLAGGNEQFF	TGTGCCAGCAGTAAGGGACTAGCGGGGGGCAATGAGCAGTTCTTC
TRBJ2-1	NA	TRBD1	TRBV5-4	CASSRAGTGAYNEQFF	TGTGCCAGCAGCCGCGCCGGGACAGGGGCCTACAATGAGCAGTTCTTC
TRBJ1-1	NA	NA	TRBV19	CASSPLGRGVNTEAFF	TGTGCCAGCAGTCCCTTGGGGCGGGGGGTGAACACTGAAGCTTTCTTT
TRBJ2-1	once	NA	TRBV18	CASSPPSEAEQFF	TGTGCCAGCTCACCACCTTCCGAGGCTGAGCAGTTCTTC
TRBJ2-3	NA	NA	TRBV7-2	CASSLDWTDFFTDTQYF	TGTGCCAGCAGCTTAGACTGGACAGATTTTTTTACAGATACGCAGTATTTT
TRBJ1-2	NA	TRBD1	TRBV5-6	CASSRDSLYYGYTF	TGTGCCAGCAGCCGGGACAGCTTATACTATGGCTACACCTTC
TRBJ2-1	few	TRBD1	TRBV6-5	CASRGTGTGAGEQFF	TGTGCCAGCAGAGGGACCGGGACAGGGGCAGGTGAGCAGTTCTTC
TRBJ1-2	NA	TRBD1	TRBV10-3	CAIQGQGNFHGYTF	TGTGCCATACAGGGACAGGGGAATTTCCACGGCTACACCTTC
TRBJ1-1	NA	TRBD1	TRBV7-2	CASSSRRQGSEAFF	TGTGCCAGCAGCTCCCGAAGACAGGGCTCTGAAGCTTTCTTT
TRBJ1-4	NA	NA	TRBV5-4	CASSSGQNEKLFF	TGTGCCAGCAGCTCTGGACAGAATGAAAAACTGTTTTTT
TRBJ2-2	NA	TRBD2	TRBV5-6	CASSLAGVYTGELFF	TGTGCCAGCTCACTAGCGGGAGTCTACACCGGGGAGCTGTTTTTT
TRBJ2-5	many	TRBD1	TRBV24-1	CATSDPGTGGRETQYF	TGTGCCACCAGTGATCCCGGGACAGGGGGCAGGGAGACCCAGTACTTC
TRBJ2-7	NA	NA	TRBV7-2	CASSLSAGPYEQYF	TGTGCCAGCAGCCTCTCGGCAGGGCCCTACGAGCAGTACTTC
TRBJ2-1	NA	NA	TRBV4-3	CASSQDLRVQYNEQFF	TGCGCCAGCAGCCAAGACTTACGGGTCCAATACAATGAGCAGTTCTTC
TRBJ2-3	NA	TRBD2	TRBV5-4	CASTRLAGGTDTQYF	TGTGCCAGCACCCGACTAGCGGGAGGGACAGATACGCAGTATTTT
TRBJ2-7	once	TRBD2	TRBV14	CASSQKSGTGSYEQYF	TGTGCCAGCAGCCAAAAAAGCGGGACTGGGTCCTACGAGCAGTACTTC
TRBJ2-7	NA	NA	TRBV2	CASAQVWREQYF	TGTGCCAGCGCCCAGGTTTGGCGCGAGCAGTACTTC
TRBJ2-3	NA	NA	TRBV5-1	CASSFDSGSMSQYF	TGCGCCAGCAGCTTCGACAGTGGGTCTATGTCGCAGTATTTT
TRBJ2-2	NA	NA	TRBV6-5	CASSYSRWDTGELFF	TGTGCCAGCAGTTACTCGAGGTGGGACACCGGGGAGCTGTTTTTT
TRBJ1-2	NA	TRBD1	TRBV11-2	CASSLDPGQMLLGNYGYTF	TGTGCCAGCAGCTTAGATCCGGGACAGATGTTGCTAGGGAACTATGGCTACACCTTC
TRBJ2-2	NA	TRBD1	TRBV7-8	CASSFAGQGASGELFF	TGTGCCAGCAGCTTTGCGGGACAGGGGGCATCCGGGGAGCTGTTTTTT
TRBJ2-5	NA	NA	TRBV6-5	CAARVGDQETQYF	TGTGCAGCGCGTGTCGGGGACCAAGAGACCCAGTACTTC
TRBJ1-6	NA	TRBD1	TRBV5-6	CASGLQGRNSPLHF	TGTGCCAGCGGGCTACAGGGGAGAAATTCACCCCTCCACTTT
TRBJ1-3	NA	NA	TRBV7-2	CASSTRSISVRGNTIYF	TGTGCCAGCAGCACAAGAAGTATTTCCGTGCGGGGAAACACCATATATTTT
TRBJ1-2	NA	NA	TRBV5-1	CASSLSAGPYGYTF	TGCGCCAGCAGCTTGTCGGCAGGGCCGTATGGCTACACCTTC
TRBJ2-7	NA	NA	TRBV18	CASSPGQTYEQYF	TGTGCCAGCTCACCGGGCCAGACCTACGAGCAGTACTTC
TRBJ1-5	NA	NA	TRBV20-1	CSASRGYTQPQHF	TGCAGTGCTAGTCGGGGATATACTCAGCCCCAGCATTTT
TRBJ2-7	NA	NA	TRBV7-9	CASSLAGRGHEQYF	TGTGCCAGCAGCTTAGCGGGCAGGGGCCACGAGCAGTACTTC
TRBJ2-1	few	TRBD1	TRBV2	CASRRGTGDYNEQFF	TGTGCCAGCAGACGCGGGACAGGCGACTACAATGAGCAGTTCTTC
TRBJ1-2	NA	TRBD1	TRBV5-1	CASRRTGQGYYGYTF	TGCGCCAGCAGGAGGACAGGGCAGGGCTACTATGGCTACACCTTC